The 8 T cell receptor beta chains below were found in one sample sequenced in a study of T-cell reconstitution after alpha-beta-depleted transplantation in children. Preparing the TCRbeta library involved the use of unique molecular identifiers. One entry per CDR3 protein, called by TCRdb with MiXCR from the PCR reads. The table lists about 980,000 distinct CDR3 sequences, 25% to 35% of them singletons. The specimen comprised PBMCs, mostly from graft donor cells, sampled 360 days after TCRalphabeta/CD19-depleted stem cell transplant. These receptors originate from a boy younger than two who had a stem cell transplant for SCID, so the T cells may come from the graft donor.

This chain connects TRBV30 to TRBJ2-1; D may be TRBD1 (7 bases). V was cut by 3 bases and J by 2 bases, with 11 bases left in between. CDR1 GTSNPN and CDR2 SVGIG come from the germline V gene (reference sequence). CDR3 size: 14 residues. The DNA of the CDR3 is TGTGCCTGGAGCGGCGGGACAGCCTACAATGAGCAGTTCTTC. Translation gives CAWSGGTAYNEQFF.

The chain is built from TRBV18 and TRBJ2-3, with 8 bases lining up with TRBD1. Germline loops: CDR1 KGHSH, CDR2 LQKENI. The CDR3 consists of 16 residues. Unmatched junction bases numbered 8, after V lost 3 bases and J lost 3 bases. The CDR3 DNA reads TGTGCCAGCTCACCGCTTGCAGGGGGCGAGACAGATACGCAGTATTTT. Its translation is CASSPLAGGETDTQYF.

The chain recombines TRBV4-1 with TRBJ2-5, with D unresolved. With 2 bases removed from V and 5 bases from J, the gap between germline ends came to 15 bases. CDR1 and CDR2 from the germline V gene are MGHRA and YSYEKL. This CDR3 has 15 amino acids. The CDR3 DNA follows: TGCGCCAGCAGCCAAATTCACACTGTTTCGGAGACCCAGTACTTC. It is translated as CASSQIHTVSETQYF.

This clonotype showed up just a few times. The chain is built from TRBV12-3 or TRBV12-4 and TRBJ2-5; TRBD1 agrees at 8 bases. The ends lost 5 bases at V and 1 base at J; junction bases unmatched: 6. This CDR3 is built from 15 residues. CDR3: CASSPRTGRQETQYF. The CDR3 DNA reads TGTGCCAGCAGTCCCCGGACAGGGCGCCAAGAGACCCAGTACTTC.

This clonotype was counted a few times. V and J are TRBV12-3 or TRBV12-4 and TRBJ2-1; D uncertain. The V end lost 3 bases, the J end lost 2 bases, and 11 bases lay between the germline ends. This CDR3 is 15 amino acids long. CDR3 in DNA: TGTGCCAGCAGTTTGGTAGGGCCTACCTACAATGAGCAGTTCTTC. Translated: CASSLVGPTYNEQFF.

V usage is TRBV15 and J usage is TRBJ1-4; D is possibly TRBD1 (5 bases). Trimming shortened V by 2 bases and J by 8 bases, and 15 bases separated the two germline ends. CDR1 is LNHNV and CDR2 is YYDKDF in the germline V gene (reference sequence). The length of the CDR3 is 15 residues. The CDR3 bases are TGTGCCACCAGCAGACTCCTGGGACCTGGGGAAAAACTGTTTTTT. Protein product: CATSRLLGPGEKLFF.

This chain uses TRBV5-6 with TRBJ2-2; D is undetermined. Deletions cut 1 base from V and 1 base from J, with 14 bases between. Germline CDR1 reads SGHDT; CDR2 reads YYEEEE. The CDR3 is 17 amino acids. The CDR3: CASSLQDLLWNTGELFF. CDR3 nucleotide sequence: TGTGCCAGCAGCTTGCAGGATCTCTTGTGGAACACCGGGGAGCTGTTTTTT.

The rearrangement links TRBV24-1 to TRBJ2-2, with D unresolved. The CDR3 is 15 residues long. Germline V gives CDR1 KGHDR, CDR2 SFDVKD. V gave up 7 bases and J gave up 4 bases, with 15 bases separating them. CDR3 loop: CATRVITPLTGELFF. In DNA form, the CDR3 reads TGTGCCACCAGGGTTATTACCCCTCTCACCGGGGAGCTGTTTTTT.